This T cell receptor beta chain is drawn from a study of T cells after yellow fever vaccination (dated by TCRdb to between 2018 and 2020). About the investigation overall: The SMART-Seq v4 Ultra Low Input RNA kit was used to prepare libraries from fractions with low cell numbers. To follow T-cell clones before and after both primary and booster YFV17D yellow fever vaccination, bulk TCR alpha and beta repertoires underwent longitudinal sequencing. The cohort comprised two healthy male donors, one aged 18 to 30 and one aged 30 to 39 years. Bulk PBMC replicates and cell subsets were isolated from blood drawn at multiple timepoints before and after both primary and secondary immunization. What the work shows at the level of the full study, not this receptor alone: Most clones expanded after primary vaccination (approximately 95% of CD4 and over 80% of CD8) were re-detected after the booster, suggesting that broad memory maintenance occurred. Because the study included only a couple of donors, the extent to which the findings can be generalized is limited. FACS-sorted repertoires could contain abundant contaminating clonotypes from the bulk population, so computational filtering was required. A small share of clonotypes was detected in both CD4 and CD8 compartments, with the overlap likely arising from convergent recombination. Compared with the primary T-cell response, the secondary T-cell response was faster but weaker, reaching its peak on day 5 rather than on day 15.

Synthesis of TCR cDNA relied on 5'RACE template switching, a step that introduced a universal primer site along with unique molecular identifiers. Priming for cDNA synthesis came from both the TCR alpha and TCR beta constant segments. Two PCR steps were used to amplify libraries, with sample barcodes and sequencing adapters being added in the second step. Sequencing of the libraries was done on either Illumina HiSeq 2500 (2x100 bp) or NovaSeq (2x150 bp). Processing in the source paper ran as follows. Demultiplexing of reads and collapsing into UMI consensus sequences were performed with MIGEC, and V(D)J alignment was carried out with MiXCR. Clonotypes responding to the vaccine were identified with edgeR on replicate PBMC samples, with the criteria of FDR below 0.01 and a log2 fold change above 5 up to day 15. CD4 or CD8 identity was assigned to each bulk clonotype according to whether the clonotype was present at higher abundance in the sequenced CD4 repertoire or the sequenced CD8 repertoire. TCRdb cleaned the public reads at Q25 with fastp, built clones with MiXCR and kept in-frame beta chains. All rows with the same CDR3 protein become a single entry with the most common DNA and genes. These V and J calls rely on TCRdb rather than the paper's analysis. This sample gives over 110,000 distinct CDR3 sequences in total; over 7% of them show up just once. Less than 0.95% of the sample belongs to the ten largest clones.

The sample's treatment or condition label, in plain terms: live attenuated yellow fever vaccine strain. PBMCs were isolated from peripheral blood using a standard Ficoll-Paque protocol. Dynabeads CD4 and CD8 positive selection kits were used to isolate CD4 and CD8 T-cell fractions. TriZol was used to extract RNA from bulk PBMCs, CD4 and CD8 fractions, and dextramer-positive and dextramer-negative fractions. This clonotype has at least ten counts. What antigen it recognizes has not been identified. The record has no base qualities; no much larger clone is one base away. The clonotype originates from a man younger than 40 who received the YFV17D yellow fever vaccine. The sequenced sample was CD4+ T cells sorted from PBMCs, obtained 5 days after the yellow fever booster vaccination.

CDR3 loop: CASSLDGPTAGKLFF. The nucleotide sequence reads as follows: TGTGCCAGCAGCTTAGATGGACCCACCGCTGGGAAACTGTTTTTT. Recombination linked TRBV7-2 to TRBJ1-4; no D gene is confidently identified. Spanning cysteine to phenylalanine, the CDR3 consists of 15 amino acids. The retained sequence is limited to the CDR3, 45 bases, with the frame set at the first base. The germline V gene sets CDR1 to SGHTA and CDR2 to FQGNSA. Trimming removed 1 base from V and 11 bases from J, leaving 17 bases between the germline ends.